Listed here is a single T cell receptor beta chain. Its antigen is currently unknown. The library came from three nested PCR rounds adapted from ARM-PCR protocols. TCRdb analysed the multiplex PCR reads with MiXCR anew, one entry per CDR3 protein. The table includes tens of thousands of distinct CDR3 sequences, about 61% detected once. This sample's RNA came from whole unsorted tissue. This sample is part of a study of tumor and adjacent non-tumor tissue in lung cancer. On the study more broadly: The cohort had under 15 adenocarcinoma, 2 squamous cell and 1 small cell patients. Study-wide findings and caveats: TCR diversity was significantly greater in tumor than normal lung tissue.

V shed 3 bases and J 0 bases; nucleotides not matched to a gene: 1. Germline V gene lookup returns CDR1 MDHEN and CDR2 SYDVKM. This CDR3 region has 15 residues. The origin of this receptor is a man over 45 with non-small cell lung cancer. The chain has TRBV28 and TRBJ2-1; TRBD2 matches 8 bases. Material for sequencing was lung tumor tissue. The CDR3 bases are TGTGCCAGCAGTTTCGGGGGGGCCTCCTACAATGAGCAGTTCTTC. Its translation: CASSFGGASYNEQFF.